This T cell receptor beta chain derives from a study of T cell responses to AZD1222 COVID-19 vaccine (dated by TCRdb to the early 2020s). Notes on the research overall: A total of over 230 trial participants underwent TCR sequencing, of whom more than 200 had received two doses of AZD1222 and 26 had received two doses of the MenACWY control vaccine. Trial participants were enrolled into age subgroups of 18-55, 56-69 and 70-plus years, which contained approximately 150, 28 and 58 TCR-sequenced participants, respectively.

Beyond this particular receptor, the publication reports: In the small 56-69-year group, the increase in depth fell short of significance, most likely because of low power. Spike-specific TCR breadth and depth rose significantly after two AZD1222 doses compared with day 0 and with MenACWY recipients. CD4 TCRs associated with the vaccine covered the entire spike protein, and the dominant responses were in regions 160-218 and 743-854. Reportedly, almost half of the unique spike-specific TCRs recognized epitopes lying outside the regions that are mutated in the B.1.351 and B.1.1.7 variants. Only 5 to 7 AZD1222 recipients were SARS-CoV-2 seropositive at baseline, limiting conclusions about previously exposed vaccinees. Participants were mostly white British and included more females than males, and it was suggested by the authors that clonal diversity may have been underestimated. Because no samples from the day 14 peak response were available, repertoires could be characterized only after the peak T cell response.

What this sample's time point label stands for: about 28 days (+/-7) after the second vaccine dose. AZD1222 recipients with second doses at about 4 weeks or about 12 weeks were pooled, because spike-specific TCR depth and breadth did not differ between schedules. Vaccinee samples were obtained from the UK trials COV001 and COV002, which included a single-blind randomized controlled phase 2/3 trial of AZD1222 (ChAdOx1 nCoV-19) in healthy adults. For TCRbeta chain sequencing, PBMC samples from trial participants were taken at day 0 and at day 28 after the second dose. The CDR3 regions of human TCRbeta chains were subjected to immunosequencing. The original methods were these. Repertoire TCRs were matched against a reference library of SARS-CoV-2-specific TCRs generated with the MIRA antigen-specificity platform. Breadth was defined as the fraction of unique TCRs that were SARS-CoV-2-associated. Depth was defined as the fraction of total T cells that were SARS-CoV-2-associated. Using the MIRA data, each spike-specific TCR was mapped to the spike region that the TCR reacts to and placed in a CD4 or CD8 class. Log10-transformed breadth and depth values were compared by one-way ANOVA with Sidak's multiple comparisons tests. TCRdb holds this immuneACCESS table with in-frame rearrangements only. Some clones are missing; in checked studies, unresolved V genes explain under half, and the rest has no known cause. That table is the source of V, J and clone size, and D and trimming were worked out from the DNA. The table for this sample lists about 140,000 clones; 86% of them were counted only once. Jointly, the top ten make up approximately 5% of the sample.

This clone was seen just once. There is no known antigen for this receptor. Base quality data are lacking; no much larger clone is found one base away. V loses 6 bases of germline sequence and J loses 2 bases, and the interval between the two ends is 13 bases. The germline V gene (reference sequence) provides CDR1 MNHEY and CDR2 SMNVEV. CDR3 length: 14 amino acids, cysteine to phenylalanine. Only the CDR3 region is kept as DNA, spanning 42 bases read in frame from base 1. The chain couples TRBV27 to TRBJ2-5; too little of a D gene remains to name it. Specimen: peripheral blood, collected 28 days after the second AZD1222 dose. This TCR came from an adult who received the AZD1222 COVID-19 vaccine. The nucleotides read TGTGCCAGCAGGACAACGGTGGCACAAGAGACCCAGTACTTC. It translates as CASRTTVAQETQYF.